This TCR beta chain was captured by sequencing in a study of shared clonotypes between healthy human individuals. Overall study results and limits: Estimated richness values were generally larger in naive subsets than in memory subsets.

In the case of this clone: Its antigen is still unknown.

CDR3 length: 13 amino acids. V lost 4 bases and J lost 7; bases outside the gene matches: 4. The germline V gene encodes CDR1 SNHLY and CDR2 FYNNEI. The protocol was immunoSEQ multiplex PCR, while the TCRdb copy is restricted to in-frame clones and leaves out a portion. The sample lists 450,000 to 700,000 clones, just under 97% occurring once. Terminally differentiated effector memory CD45RA+ cells were left out of the naive CD8 fraction, which was CD45RO-negative and positively selected for CCR7. Those who donated, Caucasian adults without exception, all lived in Nashville, Tennessee. Input material: naive CD8+ T cells sorted from blood. This clonotype was obtained from a woman in her twenties or thirties in good health. The chain combines TRBV2 with TRBJ2-1; 7 nucleotides align to TRBD1. Written as DNA, the CDR3 is TGTGCCAGCAGTGTGTACAGGGGTAATGAGCAGTTCTTC. This encodes CASSVYRGNEQFF.